Below, 21 T cell receptor beta chains from the same sample are listed, as sequenced in a study of blood T cells in healthy people across ages. With a J-beta primer mix and a sample-barcoded 5' primer, a second PCR ran about 7 to 12 cycles. TCRdb reprocessed the 5' RACE reads via MiXCR and lists one record per CDR3 protein. The sample has hundreds of thousands of distinct CDR3 sequences; more than 55% are singletons. The source material was blood. These receptors were collected from a man between 35 and 55 years old in good health.

The genes are TRBV20-1 and TRBJ1-1; D is undetermined. This CDR3 has 13 residues. The germline V gene has CDR1 DFQATT and CDR2 SNEGSKA (reference sequence). Trimming stripped 6 bases from V and 5 bases from J, with 16 bases between. CDR3 in DNA: TGCAGTGCCCGGGCCCCGGGTGCAACTGAAGCTTTCTTT. Its protein is CSARAPGATEAFF.

V and J are TRBV4-2 and TRBJ2-2; D might be TRBD2 (6 bases). Germline V gene sequence: CDR1 LGHNA, CDR2 YNFKEQ. V lost 0 bases and J lost 3, with 11 bases in between. CDR3 length: 16 residues. The CDR3 DNA follows: TGTGCCAGCAGCCAAGATGGAGGGGTGGACACCGGGGAGCTGTTTTTT. Its translation is CASSQDGGVDTGELFF.

This chain links TRBV7-2 with TRBJ2-3; D may be TRBD2 (6 bases). Germline assignment: CDR1 SGHTA and CDR2 FQGNSA. This CDR3 has 14 residues. V shed 5 bases and J shed 4 bases, with 13 bases lying between them. This CDR3 reads CASSPGGTSDTQYF. The CDR3, as DNA: TGTGCCAGCAGCCCCGGAGGGACCTCAGATACGCAGTATTTT.

This clonotype has more than one count but fewer than ten. The rearrangement uses TRBV27 and TRBJ1-6; D ambiguous. With 1 base removed from V and 0 bases from J, the gap between germline ends came to 7 bases. The CDR3 consists of 16 residues. In germline, CDR1 is MNHEY, CDR2 SMNVEV (reference sequence). CDR3 in DNA: TGTGCCAGCAGTTTATTCCCCCGCTCCTATAATTCACCCCTCCACTTT. It yields the protein CASSLFPRSYNSPLHF.

The chain couples TRBV12-3 or TRBV12-4 to TRBJ2-1; D remains unclear. The V end was cut by 3 bases, the J end by 11 bases, with 8 bases between. This CDR3 is 11 amino acids long. Here the CDR3 DNA reads TGTGCCAGCAGTTTCTCCCGGCAGCAGTTCTTC. It yields the protein CASSFSRQQFF.

A word on this clonotype: At one boundary the junction diverges from the germline segment, which might be a read error. The chain recombines TRBV7-2 with TRBJ2-2, with a possible D match to TRBD2 (7 bases). CDR3 length: 15 amino acids. Germline CDR1 reads SGHTA; CDR2 reads FQGNSA. The CDR3 nucleotides read TGTGCCTGCAGCTTAAGGGGGGGAACGATCGGGGAGCTGTTTTTT. Translated, it gives CACSLRGGTIGELFF.

V and J are TRBV21-1 and TRBJ2-3; the listed D gene, TRBD2, was not tested against the DNA. TRBV21-1 is classified as a pseudogene. The CDR3 totals 14 residues. Written as DNA, the CDR3 is TGTGCCAGCAGCAAAGAGGCCAGCGGGGATACGCAGTATTTT. Protein product: CASSKEASGDTQYF.

In this sample, this clonotype turned up once. The chain joins TRBV7-8 to TRBJ2-1, with 15 bases fitting TRBD2. CDR1 and CDR2 (germline): SGHVS, FQNEAQ. The J segment lost 9 bases and the V segment lost 5 bases, leaving 11 bases of the junction unmatched. This CDR3 contains 17 residues. The CDR3 here is CASSPGLAGGYLGEQFF. The DNA of the CDR3 is TGTGCCAGCAGCCCGGGACTAGCGGGAGGATACTTGGGTGAGCAGTTCTTC.

This clonotype was detected a few times. The chain is built from TRBV10-3 and TRBJ2-3; no clear D gene. The CDR3 runs 16 residues. Between the trimmed V and J ends, which lost 0 bases and 0 bases, there was a span of 10 bases. CDR1 is ENHRY, CDR2 SYGVKD, per germline. The CDR3 region has the DNA TGTGCCATCAGTGAGTCTTCCGGCAGCAGCACAGATACGCAGTATTTT. Amino acid sequence: CAISESSGSSTDTQYF.

The V gene is TRBV5-6, the J gene TRBJ2-1; D is ambiguous. Per germline, CDR1 SGHDT and CDR2 YYEEEE. V lost 1 base to trimming and J lost 8 bases, with 13 bases between them. CDR3 length equals 14 residues. The CDR3 bases are TGTGCCAGCAGCTTGAGAACTGAGTGGGATGAGCAGTTCTTC. Protein: CASSLRTEWDEQFF.

V gene TRBV6-6 combines with J gene TRBJ2-1, with TRBD1 identical over 9 bases. The better agreement between TRBJ2-7 and the DNA end casts doubt on the J call. CDR3 length: 15 residues. Germline CDR1 reads MNHNY; CDR2 reads SVGAGI (reference sequence). The CDR3: CAVKETGQGYNEQYF. The CDR3 nucleotides are TGTGCCGTAAAAGAAACGGGACAGGGATACAATGAGCAGTACTTC.

The genes are TRBV30 and TRBJ2-7; TRBD2 might be the D (6 bases). Germline CDR1 and CDR2: GTSNPN and SVGIG (reference sequence). CDR3 length: 15 residues. Trimming shortened V by 0 bases and J by 3 bases, and 15 bases separated the two germline ends. The CDR3 loop is CAWSVGLAEGYEQYF. As DNA, the CDR3 is TGTGCCTGGAGTGTAGGTCTTGCGGAGGGCTACGAGCAGTACTTC.

The gene calls are TRBV12-3 or TRBV12-4 and TRBJ2-1, with 7 bases matching TRBD2. The end of the DNA aligns better with TRBJ2-7, so the J call may be wrong. This CDR3 is built from 15 residues. The CDR3 loop reads CASIDRGDHYNEQYF. The CDR3, as DNA: TGTGCCAGCATTGATCGGGGGGACCATTACAATGAGCAGTACTTC.

The chain uses TRBV6-1 and TRBJ2-1; 9 bases are shared with TRBD2. J lost 5 bases, V lost 1 base, and 0 bases had no gene match. The germline CDR1 and CDR2 sequences are MNHNS and SASEGT. The CDR3 is 14 amino acids. The CDR3 region has the DNA TGTGCCAGCAGTGAAGTAGCGGGGGACAATGAGCAGTTCTTC. It is translated as CASSEVAGDNEQFF.

A few counts support this clonotype. CDR3 amino acids: CATSDLGDRAQETQYF. In DNA form, the CDR3 reads TGTGCCACCAGTGATTTGGGGGACAGAGCCCAAGAGACCCAGTACTTC. The V call is TRBV24-1, the J call TRBJ2-5; 7 bases are shared with TRBD1. The CDR3 is 16 amino acids. CDR1 KGHDR and CDR2 SFDVKD come from the germline V gene. V was clipped by 0 bases and J by 1 base; unmatched bases: 4.

The V and J genes are TRBV5-1 and TRBJ1-6, with 10 bases that match TRBD1. The CDR3 runs to 15 residues. V shed 4 bases and J 6 bases; nucleotides not matched to a gene: 4. Germline V CDR1 and CDR2: SGHRS, YFSETQ. Here the CDR3 DNA reads TGCGCCAGCAGCGTCAGACAGGGGGCTAATTCACCCCTCCACTTT. Its translation is CASSVRQGANSPLHF.

There are a few counts of this clonotype. The genes are TRBV18 and TRBJ2-3; 7 nucleotides align to TRBD1. Per the germline V gene, CDR1 is KGHSH and CDR2 is LQKENI. J gave up 3 bases and V 1 base, and 7 bases lay outside the gene matches. The CDR3 is 16 amino acids. CDR3 DNA sequence: TGTGCCAGCTCACCACAGGGGGCGAGAGGAACAGATACGCAGTATTTT. Encoded protein: CASSPQGARGTDTQYF.

The chain uses TRBV12-3 or TRBV12-4 and TRBJ2-1, with D possibly being TRBD2 (5 bases). The CDR3 has 14 amino acids. Trimming stripped 3 bases from V and 9 bases from J, with 15 bases between. CDR3 bases: TGTGCCAGCAGTTTCGGACCGGGGTTGGGTGAGCAGTTCTTC. This sequence encodes CASSFGPGLGEQFF.

This clonotype came up once. This rearrangement joins TRBV6-1 to TRBJ2-5; D remains unclear. The germline V and J ends were trimmed by 2 bases and 5 bases, with 12 bases remaining between them. In germline, CDR1 is MNHNS, CDR2 SASEGT. CDR3 size: 14 residues. DNA for the CDR3: TGTGCCAGCAGTGAATCGGCCCCTCTGGAGACCCAGTACTTC. Translation: CASSESAPLETQYF.

This chain links TRBV4-2 with TRBJ2-1; 8 nucleotides align to TRBD2. The junction had 13 bases not matched to a gene; V was cut back by 4 bases and J by 5 bases. This CDR3 has 17 amino acids. From germline, CDR1 is LGHNA and CDR2 YNFKEQ. The DNA of the CDR3 is TGTGCCAGCAGCCCCGGAGAAGCGGGGGCCGAAGACAATGAGCAGTTCTTC. Protein sequence: CASSPGEAGAEDNEQFF.

This clonotype was counted only a few times. The chain carries TRBV6-5 and TRBJ2-5, with a tentative D call TRBD1 (6 bases). The CDR3 is 16 amino acids. The germline V gene encodes CDR1 MNHEY and CDR2 SVGAGI. Between the trimmed V and J ends, which lost 0 bases and 1 base, there was a span of 12 bases. The CDR3 DNA is TGTGCCAGCAGTTACTCTAGGGGGACACTCCAAGAGACCCAGTACTTC. Protein sequence: CASSYSRGTLQETQYF.